Shown below are 32 T cell receptor beta chains from a single sample sequenced in a study of neurological immune-mediated disorders (dated by TCRdb to between 2018 and 2021). Libraries were built with 5' RACE. Reads for this sample came from an Illumina HiSeq 2500. TCRdb reran the public reads through fastp at Q25 and MiXCR, keeping productive beta chains. Every CDR3 protein is listed once, alongside the most common genes and DNA of its rows. Recorded for this sample are roughly 19,000 distinct CDR3 sequences; about 7.5% of them occurred a single time. Of the sample, about 15% falls within the top ten clones. What was sequenced was CD8+ T cells from blood. The receptor set was obtained from a woman in her twenties or thirties with HTLV-1-associated myelopathy (HAM/TSP).

This clonotype was counted at least ten times. J is TRBJ2-7 and V is TRBV20-1, with D possibly TRBD2 on 5 matching bases. The CDR3 covers 14 residues. Trimming shortened V by 1 base and J by 0 bases, and 10 bases separated the two germline ends. The germline CDR1 and CDR2 sequences are DFQATT and SNEGSKA (reference sequence). In DNA form, the CDR3 reads TGCAGTGCTAGAGGGCCCGGGGACTCCTACGAGCAGTACTTC. This gives the protein CSARGPGDSYEQYF.

This clonotype was seen at least ten times. This chain connects TRBV7-9 to TRBJ2-6, with unresolved D. The CDR3 has 18 residues. CDR1 is SEHNR, CDR2 FQNEAQ, per germline (reference sequence). Deletions cut 1 base from V and 0 bases from J, with 13 bases between. The CDR3 nucleotides read TGTGCCAGCAGCTTAGGATCCCCGTCGGGCTCTGGGGCCAACGTCCTGACTTTC. Translated: CASSLGSPSGSGANVLTF.

This clonotype has at least ten counts. The chain uses TRBV16 and TRBJ1-2; 8 nucleotides align to TRBD1. Germline assignment: CDR1 KGHSY and CDR2 FQNENV. The CDR3 is made up of 15 amino acids. With 3 bases clipped from V and 0 bases from J, the junction kept 3 bases outside the gene matches. CDR3 sequence: CASSHGQGANYGYTF. CDR3 bases: TGTGCCAGCAGCCACGGACAGGGAGCTAACTATGGCTACACCTTC.

This clonotype occurred many times. The chain links TRBV24-1 to TRBJ1-5; possible D gene TRBD1, 5 bases. Trimming cost V 0 bases and J 7 bases, with 24 bases left between them. Germline V gives CDR1 KGHDR, CDR2 SFDVKD. The CDR3 consists of 19 residues. CDR3: CATSDLLRDGGGFWQPQHF. The DNA for the CDR3 is TGTGCCACCAGTGATTTGCTGAGAGACGGGGGGGGATTCTGGCAGCCCCAGCATTTT.

Many counts were recorded for this clonotype. The chain is built from TRBV18 and TRBJ1-2; D not certain. This CDR3 is 10 amino acids long. V dropped 10 bases and J dropped 4 bases, with 7 bases sitting between them. The germline V gene encodes CDR1 KGHSH and CDR2 LQKENI. The CDR3 DNA reads TGTGCCAATTCACTCTATGGCTACACCTTC. Translating gives CANSLYGYTF.

This clonotype counts as medium-sized. The J gene is TRBJ1-1, the V gene TRBV20-1; unclear D gene. The CDR3 contains 14 residues. V was cut by 1 base and J by 0 bases, with 9 bases left in between. From germline, CDR1 is DFQATT and CDR2 SNEGSKA (reference sequence). The CDR3 coding sequence is TGCAGTGCTAGAGTGGAGGATCTGAACACTGAAGCTTTCTTT. Its protein product is CSARVEDLNTEAFF.

This clonotype was seen a few times. The V call is TRBV30, the J call TRBJ1-6, with D possibly being TRBD1 (6 bases). Germline V gene sequence: CDR1 GTSNPN, CDR2 SVGIG (reference sequence). Trimming took off 4 bases at V and 8 bases at J, with 12 bases between the two ends. The CDR3 consists of 13 residues. The CDR3, as DNA: TGTGCCTGGAATCCAGGGGACTATTCACCCCTCCACTTT. It is translated as CAWNPGDYSPLHF.

This clonotype came up many times. The chain is built from TRBV20-1 and TRBJ2-1, with D unresolved. Germline V gives CDR1 DFQATT, CDR2 SNEGSKA (reference sequence). V lost 7 bases and J 4 bases, leaving 11 bases between the germline ends. This CDR3 comprises 12 residues. CDR3 protein: CSESETYNEQFF. In DNA, the CDR3 is TGCAGTGAGTCGGAAACTTACAATGAGCAGTTCTTC.

This clonotype was picked up many times. The genes are TRBV19 and TRBJ2-7, with D perhaps TRBD2 (5 bases). In germline, CDR1 is LNHDA, CDR2 SQIVND (reference sequence). V lost 3 bases and J 2 bases, leaving 8 bases between the germline ends. The CDR3 loop spans 13 amino acids. The CDR3, as DNA: TGTGCCAGTAGTATTACCGGGGCCTACGAGCAGTACTTC. Amino acid sequence: CASSITGAYEQYF.

This clonotype occurred many times. V gene TRBV7-6 combines with J gene TRBJ2-5, with TRBD1 as a possible D gene (5 bases). The CDR3 totals 15 residues. Germline V gene data show CDR1 as SGHVS and CDR2 as FNYEAQ. V was cut by 1 base and J by 5 bases, with 14 bases left in between. CDR3 amino acids: CASSLGAGLAETQYF. The CDR3 bases are TGTGCCAGCAGCTTAGGTGCAGGGCTGGCGGAGACCCAGTACTTC. The whole variable domain, remainder taken from reference TRBV7-6 and TRBJ2-5, is GAGVSQSPRYKVTKRGQDVALRCDPISGHVSLYWYRQALGQGPEFLTYFNYEAQQDKSGLPNDRFSAERPEGSISTLTIQRTEQRDSAMYRCASSLGAGLAETQYFGPGTRLLVL.

This chain joins TRBV29-1 and TRBJ2-2, with 10 bases fitting TRBD1. With V trimmed by 6 bases and J by 7 bases, 8 bases remained unmatched. CDR3 length: 14 residues. Per the germline V gene, CDR1 is SQVTM and CDR2 is ANQGSEA. CDR3 protein: CSVTGTGVVGELFF. Here the CDR3 DNA reads TGCAGCGTGACCGGGACAGGGGTCGTCGGGGAGCTGTTTTTT.

At least ten counts were recorded for this clonotype. The gene calls are TRBV18 and TRBJ1-1; no reliable D call. The CDR3 is 14 amino acids. V lost 0 bases and J lost 6, with 11 bases in between. Germline values: CDR1 KGHSH, CDR2 LQKENI. The CDR3 reads CASSPPHRTSEAFF. The CDR3 DNA follows: TGTGCCAGCTCACCACCCCACCGTACCTCTGAAGCTTTCTTT.

This clonotype was counted at least ten times. DNA for the CDR3: TGCGCCAGCAGCTTGGAGGGGACTTGGAATCAGCCCCAGCATTTT. Translation gives CASSLEGTWNQPQHF. V gene TRBV5-1 combines with J gene TRBJ1-5; D is perhaps TRBD1 (5 bases). V was pared by 0 bases and J by 4 bases, with 11 bases between. CDR1 is SGHRS, CDR2 YFSETQ, per germline. The CDR3 is 15 residues long.

This clonotype has ten or more counts. The chain recombines TRBV20-1 with TRBJ2-3, with 9 bases fitting TRBD2. The CDR3 length is 16 residues. Trimming cost V 0 bases and J 0 bases; bases outside gene matches: 4. CDR1 is DFQATT and CDR2 is SNEGSKA in the germline V gene (reference sequence). The CDR3 DNA reads as TGCAGTGCTAGAGATCGCCTAGCGGGGAGCACAGATACGCAGTATTTT. The encoded protein is CSARDRLAGSTDTQYF.

This clonotype was picked up many times. This rearrangement joins TRBV20-1 to TRBJ2-3; 10 nucleotides align to TRBD2. The CDR3 consists of 16 residues. V shed 2 bases, J shed 6 bases, and the junction held 11 bases outside the gene matches. Germline CDR1 and CDR2: DFQATT and SNEGSKA (reference sequence). CDR3 loop: CSARTLAGPGGDTQYF. DNA for the CDR3: TGCAGTGCTAGAACACTAGCGGGGCCGGGGGGGGATACGCAGTATTTT.

This clonotype was counted between two and nine times. The gene calls are TRBV11-2 and TRBJ2-7, with D hard to call. The germline V gene encodes CDR1 SGHAT and CDR2 FQNNGV. CDR3 length equals 14 residues. V was shortened by 1 base and J by 2 bases, with 9 bases between the two germline ends. The CDR3 nucleotides read TGTGCCAGCAGCTTAGGGGGTTCGCCCTACGAGCAGTACTTC. Protein product: CASSLGGSPYEQYF. Filled out from reference TRBV11-2 and TRBJ2-7, the complete variable domain reads EAGVAQSPRYKIIEKRQSVAFWCNPISGHATLYWYQQILGQGPKLLIQFQNNGVVDDSQLPKDRFSAERLKGVDSTLKIQPAKLEDSAVYLCASSLGGSPYEQYFGPGTRLTVT.

This clonotype was detected ten times or more. V gene TRBV20-1 combines with J gene TRBJ2-3, with 9 bases aligning to TRBD2. The CDR3 is 15 residues long. V was clipped by 6 bases and J by 5 bases; unmatched bases: 12. Germline V gives CDR1 DFQATT, CDR2 SNEGSKA (reference sequence). The CDR3 here is CSAPPQRGAVDTQYF. CDR3 nucleotide sequence: TGCAGTGCCCCGCCCCAGCGGGGGGCGGTAGATACGCAGTATTTT.

This clonotype was observed at least ten times. This chain joins TRBV20-1 and TRBJ2-7; D is tentatively TRBD1 or TRBD2 (5 bases each). The CDR3 runs to 15 residues. CDR1 DFQATT and CDR2 SNEGSKA come from the germline V gene (reference sequence). The V end lost 1 base, the J end lost 5 bases, and 18 bases lay between the germline ends. CDR3 DNA sequence: TGCAGTGCTAGAGCCCGTGGGACCCCTCTGGACGAGCAGTACTTC. Translated: CSARARGTPLDEQYF.

The table lists this clonotype with many counts. The chain recombines TRBV29-1 with TRBJ2-1; possible D gene TRBD2, 6 bases. CDR1 is SQVTM and CDR2 is ANQGSEA in the germline V gene. This CDR3 contains 15 residues. Trimming left V 1 base short and J 1 base short, with 11 bases between. CDR3 amino acids: CSVEVAEVSYNEQFF. For the CDR3, the DNA is TGCAGCGTTGAAGTAGCGGAAGTGTCCTACAATGAGCAGTTCTTC.

This clonotype has ten or more counts. The rearrangement uses TRBV20-1 and TRBJ2-7; possibly TRBD2 for D (6 bases). Trimming took off 0 bases at V and 2 bases at J, with 17 bases between the two ends. Germline values: CDR1 DFQATT, CDR2 SNEGSKA (reference sequence). The CDR3 runs 16 residues. The DNA for the CDR3 is TGCAGTGCTAGAGATGTGGGGGGACCTTCCCCCTACGAGCAGTACTTC. This codes for CSARDVGGPSPYEQYF.

Notes on this clonotype: A much larger clone lies a single base off, so this may be a read error. V gene TRBV6-2 or TRBV6-3 combines with J gene TRBJ2-3; no clear D gene. With 1 base removed from V and 6 bases from J, the gap between germline ends came to 8 bases. There are 13 residues in the CDR3. Germline CDR1 is MNHEY and CDR2 is SVGEGT. Here the CDR3 DNA reads TGTGCCAGCAGTTACTTGGATTGTGATACGCAGTATTTT. The encoded protein is CASSYLDCDTQYF.

This clonotype was counted at least ten times. The gene calls are TRBV12-3 or TRBV12-4 and TRBJ2-7; D unclear. V dropped 5 bases and J dropped 6 bases, with 17 bases sitting between them. The CDR3 runs to 14 residues. The CDR3 loop is CASSKDQSQGEQYF. DNA of the CDR3: TGTGCCAGCAGTAAGGACCAATCGCAAGGCGAGCAGTACTTC.

This clonotype has a count of ten or more. J is TRBJ1-4 and V is TRBV4-2, with D possibly being TRBD1 (6 bases). V shed 2 bases and J shed 6 bases, with 10 bases lying between them. In germline, CDR1 is LGHNA, CDR2 YNFKEQ. The CDR3 has 14 residues. The CDR3: CASSQLGADEKLFF. The DNA of the CDR3 is TGTGCCAGCAGCCAACTGGGGGCGGATGAAAAACTGTTTTTT.

There are many counts of this clonotype. Here the CDR3 DNA reads TGCAGTGCTAGAGAGGGGTATGGGGCTTACGAGCAGTACTTC. Encoded protein: CSAREGYGAYEQYF. J is TRBJ2-7 and V is TRBV20-1; a weak D match, TRBD1 (5 bases). The germline V and J ends were trimmed by 0 bases and 4 bases, with 13 bases remaining between them. CDR1 and CDR2 from the germline V gene are DFQATT and SNEGSKA (reference sequence). The CDR3 extends over 14 amino acids.

The chain has TRBV29-1 and TRBJ2-7; D is perhaps TRBD1 (5 bases). The CDR3 loop spans 15 amino acids. The V end lost 5 bases, the J end lost 6 bases, and 23 bases lay between the germline ends. Germline V gene lookup returns CDR1 SQVTM and CDR2 ANQGSEA. CDR3 nucleotides: TGCAGCGTTCGTCCGAGGTTCGACAGCGTCTGCGAGCAGTACTTC. This gives the protein CSVRPRFDSVCEQYF.

In its sample, this clonotype was seen many times. The gene calls are TRBV20-1 and TRBJ2-7, with D unresolved. V lost 0 bases, J lost 2 bases, and 11 bases lay in between. There are 14 residues in the CDR3. In germline, CDR1 is DFQATT, CDR2 SNEGSKA (reference sequence). DNA for the CDR3: TGCAGTGCTAGAGAGTTTGGGGAACCCTACGAGCAGTACTTC. Its protein is CSAREFGEPYEQYF.

This clonotype was recorded at least ten times. The V and J genes are TRBV5-1 and TRBJ2-3; D possibly corresponds to TRBD1 (5 bases). The CDR3 is 14 residues long. The ends were cut back, 4 bases at V and 2 bases at J, with 11 bases in the middle. CDR1 SGHRS and CDR2 YFSETQ come from the germline V gene. The CDR3 loop is CASSPWGLTDTQYF. CDR3 in DNA: TGCGCCAGCAGCCCCTGGGGCCTCACAGATACGCAGTATTTT.

There are many counts of this clonotype. V and J are TRBV18 and TRBJ2-6; D is possibly TRBD1 (6 bases). The CDR3 is 17 amino acids. Deletions cut 1 base from V and 0 bases from J, with 10 bases between. Germline-derived CDR1 and CDR2 are KGHSH and LQKENI. CDR3 residues: CASSPLDRRSGANVLTF. The CDR3 nucleotides read TGTGCCAGCTCACCACTAGACAGGCGCTCTGGGGCCAACGTCCTGACTTTC.

Many counts were recorded for this clonotype. V and J are TRBV29-1 and TRBJ1-2, with D unresolved. V was cut by 3 bases and J by 3 bases, with 14 bases left in between. The germline CDR1 and CDR2 sequences are SQVTM and ANQGSEA. The CDR3 loop spans 14 amino acids. CDR3 nucleotide sequence: TGCAGCGTTGATTTCCGGGGTTTCCACTATGGCTACACCTTC. Translation: CSVDFRGFHYGYTF.

In this sample, this clonotype is medium-sized. A read error may produce the germline difference seen at one junction end. The chain recombines TRBV7-9 with TRBJ1-1; D is undetermined. The germline V gene has CDR1 SEHNR and CDR2 FQNEAQ (reference sequence). The CDR3 is 13 residues long. CDR3 coding DNA: TGTGCCAGCAGCTTAGCTCGGACGACTGGAGCTTTCTTT. It is translated as CASSLARTTGAFF. The full variable domain, in which reference TRBV7-9 and TRBJ1-1 provide the parts outside the CDR3, is DTGVSQNPRHKITKRGQNVTFRCDPISEHNRLYWYRQTLGQGPEFLTYFQNEAQLEKSRLLSDRFSAERPKGSFSTLEIQRTEQGDSAMYLCASSLARTTGAFFGQGTRLTVV.

This clonotype was counted at least ten times. This chain links TRBV10-3 with TRBJ2-7, with D unresolved. Germline V gene data show CDR1 as ENHRY and CDR2 as SYGVKD. V was pared by 3 bases and J by 5 bases, with 11 bases between. The CDR3 contains 13 residues. In nucleotides, the CDR3 is TGTGCCATCAGTGATAGGGTTGGAGACGAGCAGTACTTC. It yields the protein CAISDRVGDEQYF.

There are many counts of this clonotype. The rearrangement uses TRBV20-1 and TRBJ1-5; possible D gene TRBD1, 6 bases. Per germline, CDR1 DFQATT and CDR2 SNEGSKA (reference sequence). This CDR3 has 11 residues. The V gene lost 3 bases and the J gene lost 10 bases, with 10 bases spanning the gap. The CDR3 DNA reads as TGCAGTGCTAGGGGAGGGGGACCCCAGCATTTT. This gives the protein CSARGGGPQHF.